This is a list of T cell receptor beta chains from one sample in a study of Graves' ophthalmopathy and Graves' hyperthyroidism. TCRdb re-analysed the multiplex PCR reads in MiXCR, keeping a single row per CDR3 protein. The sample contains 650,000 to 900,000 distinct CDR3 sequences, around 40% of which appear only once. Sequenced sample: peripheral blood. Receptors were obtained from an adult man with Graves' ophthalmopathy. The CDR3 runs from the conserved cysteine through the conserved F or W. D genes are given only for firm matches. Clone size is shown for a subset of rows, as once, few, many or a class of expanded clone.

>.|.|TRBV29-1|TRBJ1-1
TGCAGCGTTAGTGGGGGGTTGACTGAAGCTTTCTTT
CSVSGGLTEAFF
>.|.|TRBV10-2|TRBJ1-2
TGCGCCAGCAGTGAAGGGATGGTCTATGGCTACACCTTC
CASSEGMVYGYTF
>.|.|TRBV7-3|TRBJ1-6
TGTGCCAGCAGTAGAGCCGTTGGGAATTCACCCCTCCACTTT
CASSRAVGNSPLHF
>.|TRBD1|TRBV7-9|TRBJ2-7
TGTGCCAGCAGCACATTGGACAGGGGGTGGGAGCAGTACTTC
CASSTLDRGWEQYF
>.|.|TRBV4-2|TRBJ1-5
TGTGCCAGCAGCCAAGAGGGACGGTGCAATCAGCCCCAGCATTTT
CASSQEGRCNQPQHF
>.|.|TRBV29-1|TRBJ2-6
TGCAGCGCTAGAGACAGCGCGAACACCGGGGCCAACGTCCTGACTTTC
CSARDSANTGANVLTF
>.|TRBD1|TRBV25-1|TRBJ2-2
TGTGCCAGCAGTCCGGGGACAGGGATTCCCGGGGAGCTGCTTTTT
CASSPGTGIPGELLF
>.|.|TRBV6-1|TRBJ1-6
TGTGCCAGCAATAGGGCGTCGGGTTTTCATAATTCACCCCTCCACTTT
CASNRASGFHNSPLHF
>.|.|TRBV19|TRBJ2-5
TGTGCCAGTAGTGGGCAGCTCATTGCGTACCAAGAGACCCAGTACTTC
CASSGQLIAYQETQYF
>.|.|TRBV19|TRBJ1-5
TGTGCCAGTAGGGCGGGGTGGAAGACAGGAATTAGTAGCAATCAGCCCCAGCATTTT
CASRAGWKTGISSNQPQHF
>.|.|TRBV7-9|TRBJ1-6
TGTGCCACCCCCACCGGGGTTGGTAATTCACCCCTCCACTTT
CATPTGVGNSPLHF
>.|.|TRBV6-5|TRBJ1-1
TGTGCCAGCAGTTACTCTCGCAACTACAACACTGAAGCTTTCTTT
CASSYSRNYNTEAFF
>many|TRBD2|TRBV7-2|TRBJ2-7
TGTGCCAGCAGCTTAGTATTAGCGGGAGACGAGCAGTACTTC
CASSLVLAGDEQYF
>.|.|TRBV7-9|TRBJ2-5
TGTGCCAGCAGCTTAATCATGCAAGAGACCCAGTACTTC
CASSLIMQETQYF
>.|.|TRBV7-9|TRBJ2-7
TGTGCCAGCTTTATGGGGGAGGATGACTACGAGCAGTACTTC
CASFMGEDDYEQYF
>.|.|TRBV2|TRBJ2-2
TGTGCCAGCAGTGACGACCGAACCGGGGAGCTGTTTTTT
CASSDDRTGELFF
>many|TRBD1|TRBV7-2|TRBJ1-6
TGTGCCAGCGGGAATACAGGGGTTTCACCCCTCCACTTT
CASGNTGVSPLHF